This T cell receptor (beta chain) comes out of a study of T cells after yellow fever vaccination. Looked up from germline, CDR1 is MGHRA and CDR2 is YSYEKL. Trimming took 4 bases from V and 2 from J, leaving 25 bases between them. The CDR3 sequence is 19 residues long. This clonotype came up a few times. 5'RACE template switching generated TCR cDNA, adding a universal primer site and UMIs. TCRdb processed the 5' RACE reads anew with MiXCR; each CDR3 protein has one entry. The table has around 610,000 distinct CDR3 sequences, approximately 13% seen once. This sequence originates from a man aged 30 to 45 who received the YFV17D yellow fever vaccine. V gene TRBV4-1 combines with J gene TRBJ2-3; D call uncertain. The specimen was PBMCs, collected on the day of the yellow fever booster vaccination. The CDR3 sequence is CASSLRLLSILGDTDTQYF. DNA of the CDR3: TGCGCCAGCAGCCTCCGCCTGCTTTCCATCCTTGGAGACACAGATACGCAGTATTTT.